Presented here are 9 T cell receptor beta chains from one specimen sequenced in a study of cytomegalovirus exposure and HLA in healthy donors. The PCR had 60 Vbeta and 13 Jbeta primers. Data came from immunoSEQ multiplex PCR; TCRdb stores just in-frame clones and leaves some out. The table has tens of thousands of clones, 72% seen once. Source material: PBMCs. Receptors originate from a woman between 45 and 65 years old in good health and CMV-seropositive.

This CDR3 is CATKGESYEQYF. The CDR3 nucleotides read TGCGCCACCAAGGGAGAAAGCTACGAGCAGTACTTC. The chain employs TRBV4-1 and TRBJ2-7; possibly TRBD2 for D (5 bases). The CDR3 is 12 amino acids. Germline V lookup: CDR1 MGHRA, CDR2 YSYEKL. Between the trimmed V and J ends, which lost 10 bases and 3 bases, there was a span of 13 bases.

The chain has TRBV29-1 and TRBJ2-2; D not resolved. Per the germline V gene, CDR1 is SQVTM and CDR2 is ANQGSEA. The CDR3 is 13 amino acids. Trimming shortened V by 4 bases and J by 1 base, and 7 bases separated the two germline ends. Here the CDR3 reads CSVVPGNTGELFF. CDR3 in DNA: TGCAGCGTTGTGCCGGGGAACACCGGGGAGCTGTTTTTT.

In its sample, this clone was seen a few times. The rearrangement joins TRBV28 to TRBJ1-2; 9 nucleotides align to TRBD1. Trimming at V came to 6 bases and at J to 9 bases, leaving 8 bases not matched to a gene. Germline CDR1 is MDHEN and CDR2 is SYDVKM. The CDR3 covers 13 residues. The CDR3, as DNA: TGTGCCAGCAGGCCTGGACAGGGGATTCGCTACACCTTC. It yields the protein CASRPGQGIRYTF.

This clone was seen more than once but under ten times. Mismatch with germline at one junction end may stem from a read error. The V and J genes are TRBV7-9 and TRBJ1-1, with unresolved D. The CDR3 covers 12 residues. The germline gives CDR1 SEHNR, CDR2 FQNEAQ (reference sequence). The CDR3: CSSSRDTKRAFF. In DNA form, the CDR3 reads TGTTCCAGCAGCCGTGACACCAAGAGAGCTTTCTTT.

The chain carries TRBV5-4 and TRBJ2-2, with 8 bases that match TRBD1. Looked up from germline, CDR1 is SGHNT and CDR2 is YYREEE (reference sequence). There are 15 residues in the CDR3. The ends lost 3 bases at V and 6 bases at J; junction bases unmatched: 7. As DNA, the CDR3 is TGTGCCAGCAGCTCAACGACAGGGGTATCCGGGGAGCTGTTTTTT. This codes for CASSSTTGVSGELFF.

The chain combines TRBV7-9 with TRBJ2-7, with 10 bases fitting TRBD2. Looked up from germline, CDR1 is SEHNR and CDR2 is FQNEAQ (reference sequence). The ends lost 2 bases at V and 2 bases at J; junction bases unmatched: 3. The CDR3 runs to 15 residues. CDR3 in amino acids: CASSLPAGGAYEQYF. CDR3 nucleotides: TGTGCCAGCAGCTTACCAGCGGGGGGGGCCTACGAGCAGTACTTC.

The chain employs TRBV7-6 and TRBJ1-5, with TRBD1 matching over 7 bases. The junction had 10 bases not matched to a gene; V was cut back by 5 bases and J by 6 bases. This CDR3 spans 15 amino acids. Germline-derived CDR1 and CDR2 are SGHVS and FNYEAQ. Here the CDR3 DNA reads TGTGCCAGCAGCGCCTCGACAGGGCTAGGTCAGCCCCAGCATTTT. It specifies CASSASTGLGQPQHF.

V is TRBV6-1 and J is TRBJ1-6; 7 bases are a match to TRBD1. CDR3 size: 16 residues. Looked up from germline, CDR1 is MNHNS and CDR2 is SASEGT. V lost 4 bases, J lost 1 base, and 4 bases stayed unmatched. CDR3 sequence: CASSGAGGSYNSPLHF. For the CDR3, the DNA is TGTGCCAGCAGTGGGGCAGGGGGATCCTATAATTCACCCCTCCACTTT.

The chain uses TRBV9 and TRBJ2-1; 7 nucleotides agree with TRBD1. Germline CDR1 is SGDLS and CDR2 is YYNGEE. The CDR3 is 14 residues long. J lost 6 bases, V lost 3 bases, and 6 bases had no gene match. The chain's CDR3 is CASSATGTANEQFF. The CDR3 coding sequence is TGTGCCAGCAGCGCCACCGGGACAGCCAATGAGCAGTTCTTC.